Listed here are 14 T cell receptor beta chains from one sample, sequenced in a study of blood T cell repertoires in COVID-19 (dated by TCRdb to the early 2020s). The library was built by means of the immunoSEQ multiplex PCR assay. TCRdb took this table from immuneACCESS and kept in-frame rearrangements with V and J called. Such tables lack part of the clones; where checked against another copy, unresolved V genes explain under half of the gap, and the rest is unexplained. In all, the sample holds some 300,000 clones, and roughly 87% of those were seen once. The ten largest clones capture 1% of the sample. Sequenced input: PBMCs or T cells enriched from blood (not recorded which). These receptors were taken from a woman aged 25 to 45 who had recovered from COVID-19.

This chain joins TRBV19 and TRBJ2-1; 7 bases agree with TRBD2. Germline-derived CDR1 and CDR2 are LNHDA and SQIVND (reference sequence). V lost 5 bases to trimming and J lost 3 bases; unmatched junction nucleotides: 16. The CDR3 is 18 residues long. The CDR3 protein is CASSPDLTGTNFYNEQFF. CDR3 coding DNA: TGTGCCAGTAGTCCAGACTTAACCGGGACTAACTTCTACAATGAGCAGTTCTTC.

The V gene is TRBV30, the J gene TRBJ1-2; D is unclear. Trimming cost V 3 bases and J 0 bases, with 5 bases left between them. The CDR3 has 12 residues. Germline values: CDR1 GTSNPN, CDR2 SVGIG (reference sequence). The CDR3 region has the DNA TGTGCCTGGAGGGGCGCTAACTATGGCTACACCTTC. Translating it yields CAWRGANYGYTF.

This clone came up a few times. This chain connects TRBV5-1 to TRBJ2-1; TRBD2 matches 11 bases. Germline trimming cut 3 bases from V and 2 bases from J; bases unmatched to any gene: 10. The germline V gene has CDR1 SGHRS and CDR2 YFSETQ. This CDR3 comprises 18 residues. The CDR3 DNA reads as TGCGCCAGCAGCTCCTGGACTAGCGGGCGATTAACCTACAATGAGCAGTTCTTC. Amino acids: CASSSWTSGRLTYNEQFF.

This chain uses TRBV18 with TRBJ2-7; D is unresolved. This CDR3 has 13 residues. V lost 3 bases and J lost 2, with 8 bases in between. Germline V lookup: CDR1 KGHSH, CDR2 LQKENI. CDR3 residues: CASSPLPPYEQYF. The CDR3 bases are TGTGCCAGCTCACCCCTTCCTCCCTACGAGCAGTACTTC.

This rearrangement joins TRBV5-1 to TRBJ2-7, with 7 positions matching TRBD1. The V gene's germline CDR1 is SGHRS and CDR2 YFSETQ. This CDR3 contains 14 residues. With 2 bases clipped from V and 1 base from J, the junction kept 3 bases outside the gene matches. The CDR3 nucleotides read TGCGCCAGCAGCTTCGGGACAGATTCCTACGAGCAGTACTTC. The encoded protein is CASSFGTDSYEQYF.

The rearrangement uses TRBV20-1 and TRBJ2-2; D is unclear. The CDR3 is 14 residues long. V lost 3 bases and J 2 bases, leaving 10 bases between the germline ends. The germline V gene encodes CDR1 DFQATT and CDR2 SNEGSKA (reference sequence). Written as DNA, the CDR3 is TGCAGTGCTAGTAGAGGTTTTAACACCGGGGAGCTGTTTTTT. Translating gives CSASRGFNTGELFF.

The chain links TRBV11-3 to TRBJ2-3, with 11 bases that match TRBD2. Unmatched junction bases numbered 10, after V lost 5 bases and J lost 0 bases. The germline V gene encodes CDR1 SGHNT and CDR2 YENEEA. The CDR3 spans 18 residues. CDR3: CASSTPTSGGLSTDTQYF. The CDR3 DNA sequence: TGTGCCAGCAGCACCCCAACTAGCGGGGGCCTAAGCACAGATACGCAGTATTTT.

This sequence joins TRBV12-5 and TRBJ2-5; the D gene is possibly TRBD1 (6 bases). Trimming took off 1 base at V and 7 bases at J, with 10 bases between the two ends. Germline V gene data show CDR1 as LGHNT and CDR2 as FRNRAP. CDR3 length: 13 amino acids. CDR3 DNA sequence: TGTGCTAGTGGTTTGGGGCAGGGGAGGACCCAGTACTTC. Amino acid sequence: CASGLGQGRTQYF.

The chain links TRBV6-5 to TRBJ2-7; tentative D call: TRBD1 (5 bases). The CDR3 has 13 amino acids. The germline V gene has CDR1 MNHEY and CDR2 SVGAGI. The ends were cut back, 2 bases at V and 6 bases at J, with 11 bases in the middle. The CDR3 nucleotides are TGTGCCAGCAGTTACACATGGGGCTCCGAGCAGTACTTC. Amino acids: CASSYTWGSEQYF.

The V and J genes are TRBV6-5 and TRBJ2-3; D remains unclear. The germline V gene encodes CDR1 MNHEY and CDR2 SVGAGI. The CDR3 consists of 11 residues. Trimming pared 7 bases from V and 2 bases from J, leaving 4 bases between. CDR3: CASTFTDTQYF. In DNA form, the CDR3 reads TGTGCCAGCACTTTCACAGATACGCAGTATTTT.

The DNA for the CDR3 is TGCAGCGTTGAAACTGGGGCTCGAGCTTTCTTT. Translated, it gives CSVETGARAFF. This chain uses TRBV29-1 with TRBJ1-1; D is possibly TRBD1 (5 bases). CDR3 length: 11 residues. V was clipped by 2 bases and J by 10 bases, with 11 bases between them. Per the germline V gene, CDR1 is SQVTM and CDR2 is ANQGSEA. The full variable domain, rest sourced from reference TRBV29-1 and TRBJ1-1, is SAVISQKPSRDICQRGTSLTIQCQVDSQVTMMFWYRQQPGQSLTLIATANQGSEATYESGFVIDKFPISRPNLTFSTLTVSNMSPEDSSIYLCSVETGARAFFGQGTRLTVV.

CDR3 loop: CASSVGMGPEAFF. The CDR3 DNA reads TGTGCCAGCAGCGTAGGGATGGGGCCTGAAGCTTTCTTT. The chain couples TRBV9 to TRBJ1-1, with a tentative D call TRBD1 (5 bases). V was shortened by 0 bases and J by 6 bases, with 9 bases between the two germline ends. The CDR3 spans 13 residues. The V gene's germline CDR1 is SGDLS and CDR2 YYNGEE.

The rearrangement joins TRBV9 to TRBJ2-5, with TRBD2 as a possible D gene (5 bases). Germline V CDR1 and CDR2: SGDLS, YYNGEE. Trimming removed 2 bases from V and 5 bases from J, with 13 bases in between. This CDR3 spans 14 amino acids. CDR3 sequence (DNA): TGTGCCAGCAGCGTTGCTGGGGTAGCGGAGACCCAGTACTTC. It codes for CASSVAGVAETQYF.

This clone was counted once. The chain is built from TRBV11-3 and TRBJ2-3; a possible D gene is TRBD1 (6 bases). Germline loops: CDR1 SGHNT, CDR2 YENEEA. This CDR3 is 15 amino acids long. The V end was cut by 5 bases, the J end by 3 bases, with 15 bases between. CDR3 loop: CASSRRQDGTDTQYF. The CDR3 nucleotides read TGTGCCAGCAGCCGACGACAGGATGGAACAGATACGCAGTATTTT.